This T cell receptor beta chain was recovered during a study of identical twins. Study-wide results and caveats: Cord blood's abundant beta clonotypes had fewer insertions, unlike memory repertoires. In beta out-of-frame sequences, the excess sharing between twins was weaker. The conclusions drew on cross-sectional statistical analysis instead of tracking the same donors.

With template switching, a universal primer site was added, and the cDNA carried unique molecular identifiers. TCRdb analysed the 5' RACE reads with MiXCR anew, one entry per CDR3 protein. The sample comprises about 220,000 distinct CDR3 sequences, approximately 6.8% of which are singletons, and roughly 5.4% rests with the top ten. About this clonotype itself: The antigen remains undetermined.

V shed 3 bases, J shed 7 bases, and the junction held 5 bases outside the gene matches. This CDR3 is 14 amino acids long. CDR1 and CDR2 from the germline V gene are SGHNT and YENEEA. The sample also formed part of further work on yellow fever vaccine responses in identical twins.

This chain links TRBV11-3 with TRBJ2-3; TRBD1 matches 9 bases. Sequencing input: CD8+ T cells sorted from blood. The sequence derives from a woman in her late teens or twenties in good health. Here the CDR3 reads CASSLTGGENTQYF. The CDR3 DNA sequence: TGTGCCAGCAGCTTGACAGGGGGAGAGAATACGCAGTATTTT.